The source of this T cell receptor beta chain is a study of Graves' ophthalmopathy and Graves' hyperthyroidism. Study conclusions and caveats: The authors also found most expanded thyroid clonotypes above 0.001 frequency in blood.

The CDR3 is 15 amino acids. V was clipped by 6 bases and J by 1 base; unmatched bases: 7. Germline V CDR1 and CDR2: SNHLY, FYNNEI. The study amplified TCR beta CDR3 regions using RNA transcripts. First-round RT-PCR used HTBI primers; second-round multiplex PCR followed. TCRdb processed the multiplex PCR reads anew with MiXCR; each CDR3 protein has one entry. The sample lists more than 1,000,000 distinct CDR3 sequences; less than 45% were seen once. Details on this clonotype: The antigen is not known.

The V call is TRBV2, the J call TRBJ2-5, with TRBD1 identical over 8 bases. This receptor was obtained from an adult man with Graves' hyperthyroidism. Source material: peripheral blood or thyroid tissue (not recorded which). Written as DNA, the CDR3 is TGTGCCAGCAGCGCGGGGACAGGCATCCAAGAGACCCAGTACTTC. Its translation: CASSAGTGIQETQYF.